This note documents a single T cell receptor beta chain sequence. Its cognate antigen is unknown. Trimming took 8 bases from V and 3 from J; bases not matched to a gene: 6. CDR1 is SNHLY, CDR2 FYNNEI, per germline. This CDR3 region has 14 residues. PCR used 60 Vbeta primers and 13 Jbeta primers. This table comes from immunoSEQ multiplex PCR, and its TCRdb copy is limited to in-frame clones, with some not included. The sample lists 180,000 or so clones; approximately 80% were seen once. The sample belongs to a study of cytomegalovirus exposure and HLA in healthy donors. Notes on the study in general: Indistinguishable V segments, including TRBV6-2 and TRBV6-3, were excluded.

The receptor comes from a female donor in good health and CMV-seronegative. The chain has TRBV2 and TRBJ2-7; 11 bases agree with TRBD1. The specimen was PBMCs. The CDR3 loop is CASAPGTGGYEQYF. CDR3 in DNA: TGTGCCAGCGCCCCCGGGACAGGGGGCTACGAGCAGTACTTC.